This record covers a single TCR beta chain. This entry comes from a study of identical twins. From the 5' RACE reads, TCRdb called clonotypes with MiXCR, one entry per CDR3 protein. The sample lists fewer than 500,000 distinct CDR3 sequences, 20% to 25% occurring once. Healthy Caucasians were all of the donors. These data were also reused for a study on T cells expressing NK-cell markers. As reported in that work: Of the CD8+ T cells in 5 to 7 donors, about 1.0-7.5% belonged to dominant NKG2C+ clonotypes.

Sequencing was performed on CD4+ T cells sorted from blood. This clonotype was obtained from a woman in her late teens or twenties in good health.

The CDR3 DNA sequence: TGTGCCAGCAGCTTAAACAGGTTAACTCCAACTAATGAAAAACTGTTTTTT. Translating it yields CASSLNRLTPTNEKLFF. The chain recombines TRBV7-9 with TRBJ1-4, with a tentative D call TRBD1 (5 bases). Germline V gives CDR1 SEHNR, CDR2 FQNEAQ (reference sequence). Trimming stripped 2 bases from V and 0 bases from J, with 13 bases between. The CDR3 is 17 amino acids.